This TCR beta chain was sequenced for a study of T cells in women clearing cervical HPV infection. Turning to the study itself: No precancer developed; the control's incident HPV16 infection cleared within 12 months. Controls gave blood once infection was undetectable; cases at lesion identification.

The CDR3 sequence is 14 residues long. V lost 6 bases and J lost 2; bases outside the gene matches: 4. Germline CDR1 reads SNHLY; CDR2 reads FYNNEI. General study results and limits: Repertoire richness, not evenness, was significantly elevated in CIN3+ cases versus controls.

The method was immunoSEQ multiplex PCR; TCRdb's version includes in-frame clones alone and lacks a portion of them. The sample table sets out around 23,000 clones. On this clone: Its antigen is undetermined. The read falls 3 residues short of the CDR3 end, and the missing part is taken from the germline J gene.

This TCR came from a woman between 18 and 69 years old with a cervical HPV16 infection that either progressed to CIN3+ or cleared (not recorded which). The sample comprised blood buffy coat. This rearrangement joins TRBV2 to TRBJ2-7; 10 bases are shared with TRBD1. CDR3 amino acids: CASRPGQGPYEQYF. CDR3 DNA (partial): TGTGCCAGCAGGCCGGGACAGGGGCCCTACGAG.